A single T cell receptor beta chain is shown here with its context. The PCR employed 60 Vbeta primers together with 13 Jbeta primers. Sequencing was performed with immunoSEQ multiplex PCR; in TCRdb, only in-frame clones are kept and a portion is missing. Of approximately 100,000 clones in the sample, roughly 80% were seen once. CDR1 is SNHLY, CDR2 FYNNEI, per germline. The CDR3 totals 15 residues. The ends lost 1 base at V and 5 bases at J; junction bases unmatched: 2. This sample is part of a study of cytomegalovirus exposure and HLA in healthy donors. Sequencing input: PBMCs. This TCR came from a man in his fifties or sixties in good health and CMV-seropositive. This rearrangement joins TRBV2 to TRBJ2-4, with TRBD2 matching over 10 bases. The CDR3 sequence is CASSEVAGGQNIQYF. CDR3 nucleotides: TGTGCCAGCAGTGAAGTAGCGGGGGGTCAAAACATTCAGTACTTC.